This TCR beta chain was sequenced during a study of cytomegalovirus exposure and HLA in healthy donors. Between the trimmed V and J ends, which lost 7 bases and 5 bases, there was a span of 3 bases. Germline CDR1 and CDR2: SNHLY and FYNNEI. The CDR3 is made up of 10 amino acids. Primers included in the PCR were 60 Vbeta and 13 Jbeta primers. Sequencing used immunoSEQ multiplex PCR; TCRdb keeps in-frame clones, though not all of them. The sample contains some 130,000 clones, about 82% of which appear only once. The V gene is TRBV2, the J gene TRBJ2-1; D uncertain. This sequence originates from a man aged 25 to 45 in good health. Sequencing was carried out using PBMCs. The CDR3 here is CASIDNEQFF. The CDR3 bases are TGTGCCAGCATCGACAATGAGCAGTTCTTC.